This T cell receptor (beta chain) was retrieved from a study of blood T cell repertoires in COVID-19. Study at large: Sample material is recorded as cDNA or gDNA derived from T cells, B-cell-depleted T cells, or PBMCs.

Per the original data handling: Estimation of nucleated cell counts relied on the amplification of reference gene primers. TCRdb's table, derived via immunoSEQ multiplex PCR, lists solely in-frame clones and lacks some. The V and J calls and the clone size are those of that table, but D and trimming were determined from the DNA. Of 200,000 to 250,000 clones listed, over 70% are singletons. Cohorts were determined from participant-reported clinical history. Shortly before study entry, within 2 weeks, exposed participants had met a COVID-19 case. CDR3 length equals 13 residues. V was clipped by 3 bases and J by 8 bases; unmatched bases: 4. Per germline, CDR1 SGHRS and CDR2 YFSETQ.

V usage is TRBV5-1 and J usage is TRBJ1-2; TRBD1 aligns across 10 bases. The receptor comes from a woman in her twenties or thirties who had been exposed to COVID-19. The sequenced sample consisted of PBMCs or T cells enriched from blood (not recorded which). CDR3 nucleotides: TGCGCCAGCAGCTGGGGGACAGGGGAAGGCTACACCTTC. Translating it yields CASSWGTGEGYTF.